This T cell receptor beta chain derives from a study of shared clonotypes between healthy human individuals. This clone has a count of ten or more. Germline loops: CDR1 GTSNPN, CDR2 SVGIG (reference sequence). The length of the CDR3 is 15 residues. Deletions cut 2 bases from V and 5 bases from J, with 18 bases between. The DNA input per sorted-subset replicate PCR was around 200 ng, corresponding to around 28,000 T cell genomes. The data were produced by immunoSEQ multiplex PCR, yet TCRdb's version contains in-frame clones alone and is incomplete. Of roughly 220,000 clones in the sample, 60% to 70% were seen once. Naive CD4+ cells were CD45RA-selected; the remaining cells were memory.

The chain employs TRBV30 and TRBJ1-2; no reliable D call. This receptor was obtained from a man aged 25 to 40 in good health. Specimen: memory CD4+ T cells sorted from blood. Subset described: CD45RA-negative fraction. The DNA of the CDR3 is TGTGCCTGGAGTCCCCGGGTGGCTATCCGGTATGGCTACACCTTC. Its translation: CAWSPRVAIRYGYTF.